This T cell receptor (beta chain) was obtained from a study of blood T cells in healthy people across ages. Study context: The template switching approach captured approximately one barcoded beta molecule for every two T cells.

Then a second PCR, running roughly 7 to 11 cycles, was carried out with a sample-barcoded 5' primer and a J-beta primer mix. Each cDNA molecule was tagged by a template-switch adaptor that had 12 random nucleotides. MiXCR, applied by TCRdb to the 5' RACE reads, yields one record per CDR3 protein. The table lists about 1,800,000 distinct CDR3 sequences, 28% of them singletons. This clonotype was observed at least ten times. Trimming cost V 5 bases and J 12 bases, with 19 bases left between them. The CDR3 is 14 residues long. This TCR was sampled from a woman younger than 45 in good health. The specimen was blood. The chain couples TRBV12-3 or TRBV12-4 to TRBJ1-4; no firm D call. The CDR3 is CASSPRTLVGELFF. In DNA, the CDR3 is TGTGCCAGCAGTCCCCGGACCCTAGTCGGAGAACTGTTTTTT.